A selection of T cell receptor beta chains follows, all from one sample in a study of T-cell memory formation after mild COVID-19. TCRdb itself ran the 5' RACE reads through MiXCR, one entry per CDR3 protein. The table lists under 600,000 distinct CDR3 sequences, less than 25% of them singletons. Sample: PBMCs or a T cell subset sorted from them (not recorded which). Receptors were obtained from an adult woman who had mild COVID-19 (a few samples of this study predate the infection). Cell type and time point are not known. The CDR3 runs from the conserved cysteine through the conserved F or W. The D gene is left open where the match is weak. Size is stated for part of the rows, as once, few or many counts, or as a class when the clone is expanded.

v_gene	j_gene	d_gene	abundance	CDR3aa	CDR3nt
TRBV7-9	TRBJ1-2	.	.	CASSLEGPQGYGYTF	TGTGCCAGCAGCTTAGAGGGTCCCCAAGGGTATGGCTACACCTTC
TRBV5-6	TRBJ2-7	TRBD2	few	CASSLGASGSYEQYF	TGTGCCAGCAGCTTGGGGGCTAGCGGCTCCTACGAGCAGTACTTC
TRBV15	TRBJ2-1	TRBD1	few	CATRDRDRGTDEQFF	TGTGCCACCAGGGACCGGGACAGGGGTACCGATGAGCAGTTCTTC
TRBV12-3/TRBV12-4	TRBJ1-5	.	many	CASSRGGQPQHF	TGTGCCAGCAGTCGAGGGGGGCAGCCCCAGCATTTT
TRBV9	TRBJ2-3	.	.	CASSDQTGPLEDTQYF	TGTGCCAGCAGCGACCAGACAGGACCCTTGGAAGATACGCAGTATTTT
TRBV7-2	TRBJ1-2	.	few	CASTGSTGWAGYTF	TGTGCCAGCACCGGATCCACGGGATGGGCTGGCTACACCTTC
TRBV20-1	TRBJ2-5	.	.	CSARWPNGLQPTQYF	TGCAGTGCTAGATGGCCAAACGGTCTCCAGCCGACCCAGTACTTC
TRBV7-9	TRBJ2-1	TRBD2	.	CASSSSGTIDEQFF	TGTGCCAGCAGCTCCTCCGGGACTATCGATGAGCAGTTCTTC
TRBV4-1	TRBJ2-5	.	.	CASSQMQGGVETQYF	TGCGCCAGCAGCCAAATGCAGGGGGGGGTAGAGACCCAGTACTTC
TRBV20-1	TRBJ1-2	.	.	CSAIDTSSSGYTF	TGCAGTGCCATAGACACCTCCTCGAGTGGCTACACCTTC
TRBV20-1	TRBJ2-7	.	.	CSGQPVYEQYF	TGCAGTGGTCAGCCTGTTTACGAGCAGTACTTC
TRBV24-1	TRBJ1-5	.	few	CATSDLGVGQKFRSQPQHF	TGTGCCACCAGTGATTTGGGAGTCGGGCAGAAGTTTCGAAGTCAGCCCCAGCATTTT
TRBV6-6	TRBJ1-1	TRBD1	.	CASRSSVRDRGRDTEAFF	TGTGCCAGCAGGTCCAGTGTCCGGGACAGGGGGCGAGACACTGAAGCTTTCTTT
TRBV18	TRBJ2-7	.	.	CASSLDGQLDSYEQYF	TGTGCCAGCTCACTAGACGGACAGCTGGACTCCTACGAGCAGTACTTC
TRBV5-1	TRBJ2-5	TRBD1	few	CASSLQGEETQYF	TGCGCCAGCAGCTTACAGGGGGAAGAGACCCAGTACTTC